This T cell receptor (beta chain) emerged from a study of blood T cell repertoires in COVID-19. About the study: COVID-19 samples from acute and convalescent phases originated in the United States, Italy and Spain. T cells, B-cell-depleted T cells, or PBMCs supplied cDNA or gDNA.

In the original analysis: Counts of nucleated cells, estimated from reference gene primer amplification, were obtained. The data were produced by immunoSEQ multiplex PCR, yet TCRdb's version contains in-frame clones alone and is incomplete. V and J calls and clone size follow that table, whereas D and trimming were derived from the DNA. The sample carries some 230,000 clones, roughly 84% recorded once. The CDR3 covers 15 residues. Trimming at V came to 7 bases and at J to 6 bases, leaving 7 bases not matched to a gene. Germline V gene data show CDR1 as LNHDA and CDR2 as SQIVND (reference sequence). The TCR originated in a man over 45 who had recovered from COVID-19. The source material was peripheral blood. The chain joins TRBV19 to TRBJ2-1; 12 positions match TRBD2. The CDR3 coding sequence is TGTGCCAGTAATCCTAGCGGGAGGGCCGGCAATGAGCAGTTCTTC. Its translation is CASNPSGRAGNEQFF.